This T cell receptor beta chain was sequenced in a study of cytomegalovirus exposure and HLA in healthy donors. This CDR3 comprises 15 residues. The V segment lost 3 bases and the J segment 3 bases; nucleotides outside the gene matches: 4. Per the germline V gene, CDR1 is LNHDA and CDR2 is SQIVND (reference sequence). Findings and limits, study-wide: Presence/absence analyses took donor sequencing depth as roughly uniform.

This clone has a handful of counts. The antigen is unknown. In the PCR, 60 Vbeta and 13 Jbeta primers were used. Repertoires were generated with immunoSEQ multiplex PCR, while TCRdb's copy carries only in-frame clones and drops some. The sample shows under 110,000 clones, under 85% of them seen only once. The rearrangement uses TRBV19 and TRBJ2-7; TRBD1 matches 11 bases. The sequencing sample was made of PBMCs. The TCR was taken from a woman between 35 and 50 years old in good health and CMV-seronegative. The CDR3 DNA follows: TGTGCCAGTAGTATGCTAGGGACAGGGGGCTACGAGCAGTACTTC. Its protein product is CASSMLGTGGYEQYF.